This T cell receptor beta chain was captured in a study of cytomegalovirus exposure and HLA in healthy donors. Study information: For the roughly 400 genotyped donors, more than 65% fell within the Caucasian-associated ancestry cluster.

The PCR was carried out with 60 Vbeta primers and 13 Jbeta primers. The data were produced by immunoSEQ multiplex PCR, yet TCRdb's version contains in-frame clones alone and is incomplete. The sample holds under 250,000 clones; roughly three quarters are singletons and the top ten take about 1.7%. CDR1 is LNHNV, CDR2 YYDKDF, per germline (reference sequence). The CDR3 is made up of 15 amino acids. V was shortened by 1 base and J by 7 bases, with 14 bases between the two germline ends. Overall study findings and caveats: TCR beta chains numbering more than 150 were designated cytomegalovirus-associated. Later analysis associated a missense DCLRE1C variant with TCR beta V- and J-gene trimming. Earlier analysis found most TCR beta V segments productive about 87% or about 30% of the time.

As to this clone: Its antigen is currently unknown.

The chain has TRBV15 and TRBJ2-1; D possibly corresponds to TRBD2 (6 bases). Input material: PBMCs. The clonotype originates from a man aged 45-65 years in good health and CMV-seronegative. CDR3 coding DNA: TGTGCCACCAGCAGAGGTGCCGGGACTTATAATGAGCAGTTCTTC. Translating gives CATSRGAGTYNEQFF.